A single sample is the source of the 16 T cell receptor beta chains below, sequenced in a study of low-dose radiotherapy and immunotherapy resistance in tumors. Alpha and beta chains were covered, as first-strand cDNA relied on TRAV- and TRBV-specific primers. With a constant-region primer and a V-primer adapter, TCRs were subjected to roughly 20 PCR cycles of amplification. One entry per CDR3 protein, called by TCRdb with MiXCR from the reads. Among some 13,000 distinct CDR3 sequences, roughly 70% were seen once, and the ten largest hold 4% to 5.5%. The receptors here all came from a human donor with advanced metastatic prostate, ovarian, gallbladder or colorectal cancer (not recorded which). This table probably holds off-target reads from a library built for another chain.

The DNA of the CDR3 is TGCGCCAGCAGCCCGTCTGGAGACGGGGAGCTGTTTTTT. Its translation: CASSPSGDGELFF. V is TRBV5-1 and J is TRBJ2-2, with unresolved D. CDR3 length equals 13 residues. Trimming shortened V by 4 bases and J by 7 bases, and 11 bases separated the two germline ends. Germline CDR1 and CDR2: SGHRS and YFSETQ.

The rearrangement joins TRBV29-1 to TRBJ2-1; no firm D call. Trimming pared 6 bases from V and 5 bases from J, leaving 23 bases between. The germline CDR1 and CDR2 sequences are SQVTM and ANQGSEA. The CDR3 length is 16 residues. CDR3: CSVRKRLDEVDNEQFF. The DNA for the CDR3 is TGCAGCGTACGAAAGCGACTTGACGAGGTTGACAATGAGCAGTTCTTC.

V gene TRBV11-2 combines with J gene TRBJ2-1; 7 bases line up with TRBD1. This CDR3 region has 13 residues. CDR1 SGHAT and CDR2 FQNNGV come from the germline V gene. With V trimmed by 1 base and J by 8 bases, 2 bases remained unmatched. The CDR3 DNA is TGTGCCAGCAGCTTAGGAGGGACAGATGAGCAGTTCTTC. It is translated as CASSLGGTDEQFF. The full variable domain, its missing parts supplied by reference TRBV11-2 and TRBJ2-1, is EAGVAQSPRYKIIEKRQSVAFWCNPISGHATLYWYQQILGQGPKLLIQFQNNGVVDDSQLPKDRFSAERLKGVDSTLKIQPAKLEDSAVYLCASSLGGTDEQFFGPGTRLTVL.

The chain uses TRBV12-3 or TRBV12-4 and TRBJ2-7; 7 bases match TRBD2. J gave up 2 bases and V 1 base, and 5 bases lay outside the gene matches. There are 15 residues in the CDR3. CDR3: CASSLVAGDTYEQYF. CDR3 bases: TGTGCCAGCAGTTTAGTAGCGGGTGATACCTACGAGCAGTACTTC.

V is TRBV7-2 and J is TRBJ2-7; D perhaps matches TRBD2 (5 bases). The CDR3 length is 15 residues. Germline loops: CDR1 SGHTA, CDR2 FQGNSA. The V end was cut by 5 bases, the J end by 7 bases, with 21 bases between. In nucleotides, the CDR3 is TGTGCCAGCAGCGTCCGGACTCCCGTCTGGGTTGAGCAGTACTTC. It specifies CASSVRTPVWVEQYF. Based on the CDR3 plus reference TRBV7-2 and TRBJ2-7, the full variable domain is GAGVSQSPSNKVTEKGKDVELRCDPISGHTALYWYRQSLGQGLEFLIYFQGNSAPDKSGLPSDRFSAERTGGSVSTLTIQRTQQEDSAVYLCASSVRTPVWVEQYFGPGTRLTVT.

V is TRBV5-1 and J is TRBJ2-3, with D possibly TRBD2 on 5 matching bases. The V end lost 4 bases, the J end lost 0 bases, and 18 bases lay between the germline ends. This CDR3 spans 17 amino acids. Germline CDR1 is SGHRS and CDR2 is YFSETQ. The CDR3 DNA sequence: TGCGCCAGCAGCGGGGATTATAGGAGCGGAAGCACAGATACGCAGTATTTT. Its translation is CASSGDYRSGSTDTQYF.

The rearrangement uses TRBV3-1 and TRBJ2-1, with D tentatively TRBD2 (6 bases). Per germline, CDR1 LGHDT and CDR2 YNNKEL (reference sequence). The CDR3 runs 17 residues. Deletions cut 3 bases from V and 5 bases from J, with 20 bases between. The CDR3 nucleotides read TGTGCCAGCAGCCATCAACCCACCGGGACTCCGGACAATGAGCAGTTCTTC. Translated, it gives CASSHQPTGTPDNEQFF.

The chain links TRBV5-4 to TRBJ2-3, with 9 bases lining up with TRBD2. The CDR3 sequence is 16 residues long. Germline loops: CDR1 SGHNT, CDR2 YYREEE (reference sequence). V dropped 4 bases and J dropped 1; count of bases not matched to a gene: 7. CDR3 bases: TGTGCCAGCAGCGGACCCCGACTAGCGGGCACAGATACGCAGTATTTT. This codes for CASSGPRLAGTDTQYF.

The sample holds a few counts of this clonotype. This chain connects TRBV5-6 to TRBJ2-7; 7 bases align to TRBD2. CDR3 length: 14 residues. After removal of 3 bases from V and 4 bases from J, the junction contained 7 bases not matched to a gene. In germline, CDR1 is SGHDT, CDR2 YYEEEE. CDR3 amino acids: CASSSWTSGYEQYF. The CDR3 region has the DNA TGTGCCAGCAGCTCCTGGACTAGTGGGTACGAGCAGTACTTC.

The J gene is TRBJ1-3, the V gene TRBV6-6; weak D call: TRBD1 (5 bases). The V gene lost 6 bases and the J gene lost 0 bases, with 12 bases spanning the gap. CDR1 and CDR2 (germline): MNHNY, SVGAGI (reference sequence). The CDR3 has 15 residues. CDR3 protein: CASSSNRFSGNTIYF. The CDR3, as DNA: TGTGCCAGCAGCTCCAACAGGTTCTCTGGAAACACCATATATTTT.

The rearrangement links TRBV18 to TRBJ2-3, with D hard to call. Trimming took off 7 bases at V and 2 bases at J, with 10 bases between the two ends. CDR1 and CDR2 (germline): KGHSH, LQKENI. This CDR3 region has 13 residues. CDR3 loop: CASYASATDTQYF. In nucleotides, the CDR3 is TGTGCCAGCTACGCCTCGGCCACAGATACGCAGTATTTT. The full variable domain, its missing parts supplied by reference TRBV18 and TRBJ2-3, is NAGVMQNPRHLVRRRGQEARLRCSPMKGHSHVYWYRQLPEEGLKFMVYLQKENIIDESGMPKERFSAEFPKEGPSILRIQQVVRGDSAAYFCASYASATDTQYFGPGTRLTVL.

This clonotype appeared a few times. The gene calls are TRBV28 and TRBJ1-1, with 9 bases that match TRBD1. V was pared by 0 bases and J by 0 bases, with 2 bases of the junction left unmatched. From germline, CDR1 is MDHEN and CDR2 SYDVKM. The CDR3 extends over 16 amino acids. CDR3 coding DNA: TGTGCCAGCAGTTTATGGGACAGGGGAATGAACACTGAAGCTTTCTTT. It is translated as CASSLWDRGMNTEAFF.

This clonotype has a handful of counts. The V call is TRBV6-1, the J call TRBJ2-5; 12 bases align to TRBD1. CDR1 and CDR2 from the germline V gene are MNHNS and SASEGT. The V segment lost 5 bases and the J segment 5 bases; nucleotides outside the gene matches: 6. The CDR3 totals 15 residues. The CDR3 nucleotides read TGTGCCAGCAGTAACCGGGACAGGGGGCCTGAGACCCAGTACTTC. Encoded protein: CASSNRDRGPETQYF.

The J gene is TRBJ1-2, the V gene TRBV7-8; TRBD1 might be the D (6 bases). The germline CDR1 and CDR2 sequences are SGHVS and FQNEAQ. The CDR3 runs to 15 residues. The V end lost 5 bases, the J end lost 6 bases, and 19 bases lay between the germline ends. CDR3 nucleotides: TGTGCCAGCAGCCCACGGGCCCGCCGGGGGCATGGCTACACCTTC. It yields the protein CASSPRARRGHGYTF.

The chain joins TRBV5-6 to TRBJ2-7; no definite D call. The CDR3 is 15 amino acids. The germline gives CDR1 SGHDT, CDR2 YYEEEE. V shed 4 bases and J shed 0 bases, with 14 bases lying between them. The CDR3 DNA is TGTGCCAGCAGCGCAACACGGGCTTACTCCTACGAGCAGTACTTC. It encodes CASSATRAYSYEQYF.

For the CDR3, the DNA is TGTGCCAGCAGTTACTCGGCTAGCGGGGGCCCCACAGATACGCAGTATTTT. The encoded protein is CASSYSASGGPTDTQYF. The chain joins TRBV6-2 or TRBV6-3 to TRBJ2-3; 10 bases match TRBD2. Per germline, CDR1 MNHEY and CDR2 SVGEGT. Trimming removed 0 bases from V and 2 bases from J; junction bases left unmatched: 5. The CDR3 totals 17 residues.